The T cell receptor (beta chain) under discussion was sequenced for a study of cytomegalovirus exposure and HLA in healthy donors. Overall study findings and caveats: Associated with cytomegalovirus, according to the listing, were some 150 TCR beta chains. Presence/absence results assume similar sequencing depth per donor, which may not hold. Among TCR sequences, most were rare, though some public TCRs appeared in many donors.

The CDR3 is 15 amino acids. Looked up from germline, CDR1 is SGHRS and CDR2 is YFSETQ. V was clipped by 3 bases and J by 5 bases; unmatched bases: 7. This clone was observed once. Its antigen is not known. The PCR contained 60 Vbeta and 13 Jbeta primers. Sequenced by immunoSEQ multiplex PCR; TCRdb stores in-frame clones only, minus some. In the table there are approximately 110,000 clones, approximately 70% of which are singletons. Sequencing input: PBMCs. The chain is built from TRBV5-1 and TRBJ1-5; TRBD1 agrees at 8 bases. This clonotype was obtained from a woman in her 30s in good health and CMV-seronegative. CDR3 protein: CASSSGQGAHQPQHF. The CDR3 nucleotides are TGCGCCAGCAGCTCAGGACAGGGTGCCCATCAGCCCCAGCATTTT.